This T cell receptor beta chain was profiled in a study of blood T cell repertoires in COVID-19. Background on the study: Spain, Italy and the United States supplied samples that represented acute and convalescent COVID-19. Sample material is recorded as cDNA or gDNA derived from T cells, B-cell-depleted T cells, or PBMCs.

As originally analysed: Researchers report that nucleated cell counts were estimated from reference gene primer amplification. The method was immunoSEQ multiplex PCR; TCRdb's version includes in-frame clones alone and lacks a portion of them. V, J and clone size reflect that table, while D and trimming were determined from the DNA. This table has tens of thousands of clones, roughly three quarters appearing once. Germline V gene data show CDR1 as SGHTA and CDR2 as FQGNSA. The V end was cut by 2 bases, the J end by 7 bases, with 13 bases between. CDR3 size: 14 residues. The sequence was collected from a human donor in a cohort sampled during active COVID-19. The chain uses TRBV7-2 and TRBJ2-3, with a weak D call TRBD1 (5 bases). Material: peripheral blood. The CDR3 sequence is CASSLQSGMNTQYF. In DNA form, the CDR3 reads TGTGCCAGCAGCTTACAATCAGGGATGAATACGCAGTATTTT.